This T cell receptor beta chain was obtained from a study of regulatory T cells in long-lasting Graves disease (dated by TCRdb to the early 2020s). At the level of the whole study: Newly diagnosed Graves' disease patients had taken antithyroid drugs for less than 3 months. The study took place in China and was registered as a clinical trial. TCR sequencing covered 13 persistent and around 20 newly diagnosed Graves' disease patients, about 35 samples in total. Persistent Graves' disease patients were compared with newly diagnosed Graves' disease patients by peripheral blood TCR sequencing and RNA sequencing. Beyond this particular receptor, the publication reports: More public clonotypes were shared among persistent patients (roughly 2,900) than among newly diagnosed patients (966). Persistent Graves' disease patients showed lower TCR Shannon entropy and fewer highly expanded clones than newly diagnosed patients, suggesting clonal expansion. Because the primary lesion, thyroid tissue, could not be accessed, the study looked at peripheral blood alone. The small sample size was acknowledged by the authors as a limitation that may reduce accuracy. TRBV28, TRBJ1-2 and TRBJ2-5 were preferentially used in persistent disease, while TRBV20-1 and TRBJ2-1 were favored in newly diagnosed disease. Sequencing and analysis were limited to the TCR beta chain.

Looking up the germline V gene yields CDR1 SNHLY and CDR2 FYNNEI. A distance of 5 bases separates the germline ends of V and J, which lose 1 base and 8 bases respectively. The CDR3 holds 12 amino acids from the cysteine to the phenylalanine. Only the CDR3 DNA is retained, 36 bases long and in frame from the first base. This clonotype was found many times. The antigen this receptor binds is unknown. No quality values exist for individual bases; no much larger clone is one base distant. Receptor amplification or capture employed multiplex PCR. The reads were generated on an Illumina HiSeq 4000. iRepertoire HTBI primers and Arm-PCR amplification of CDR3 regions were used to construct TCR beta libraries. Before sequencing, the PCR products underwent gel purification. In the source study's methods: Gene usage analysis of CDR3 amino acid clonotypes relied on the 55 to 80 TRBV and 15 or so TRBJ segments identified across samples. COPE and FqMerger were used to merge the filtered high-quality paired reads into contigs. BLAST was used to align contigs to the IMGT TRBV, TRBD and TRBJ reference genes, and CDR3 was defined following IMGT. Clonotypes above 0.1% frequency were classified as highly expanded clones. Shannon entropy served as the measure of repertoire diversity, while the Gini coefficient captured V-J evenness. A clonotype found in more than one individual was treated as public. The public reads were run again by TCRdb, first through fastp at Q25 and then through MiXCR, and only productive beta chains were kept. Each CDR3 protein appears once, grouped with its most common genes and DNA. TCRdb's processing, not the authors', yielded these V and J calls. The sample table contains about 350,000 distinct CDR3 sequences; only one count was recorded for roughly 15% of them. The leading ten clones occupy 20% to 25% of the sample.

This sample's time point label indicates: newly diagnosed GD, antithyroid drugs for less than 3 months. For both TCR sequencing and RNA sequencing, RNA was extracted from PBMCs in TRIzol. Graves' disease was diagnosed according to American Thyroid Association guidelines. Patients were recruited from an endocrinology department in Xi'an, China. Each patient gave about 8.1 milliliters of peripheral blood, collected in an EDTA anticoagulant tube. Ficoll Paque Plus density gradient separation was used to isolate PBMCs, and no further T cell sorting was performed. RNA quality was checked with an Agilent 2100 Bioanalyzer and agarose gel, and concentration with a NanoDrop 2000. A further study also used this sample, focusing on T cells in Graves' hyperthyroidism and ophthalmopathy. In that second paper, the authors write: Graves' hyperthyroidism was defined as stable when no progression to ophthalmopathy occurred over 18 months of follow-up. The hyperthyroidism patients were between 18 and 65 years old and newly diagnosed, with a disease duration of less than 2 months. The study excluded patients with uncontrolled infections, other autoimmune diseases, pregnancy or lactation. Diagnoses relied on clinical symptoms, serum thyroxine and TRAb, thyroid ultrasound and orbital computed tomography. A first-round RT-PCR of the TCR CDR3 used the HTBI primer set with the Qiagen OneStep RT-PCR kit. Most expanded thyroid clonotypes (frequency above 0.001) were also found in blood, which suggests that blood repertoires may mirror thyroid immune responses. A 13 V-J signature model separated ophthalmopathy from stable hyperthyroidism, with approximately 86% sensitivity and just under 84% specificity in cross-validation and 80%/75% in testing. During validation, the model predicted progression to ophthalmopathy a median of about 5.9 months ahead of onset, with around 71% sensitivity and roughly 75% specificity. A discovery cohort of about a hundred patients, 43 with Graves' ophthalmopathy and about 58 with stable Graves' hyperthyroidism, was used to find distinguishing TCR V-J signatures. Prospective prediction of ophthalmopathy was tested in an independent validation cohort of some 19 hyperthyroidism patients and some 17 patients who later progressed to ophthalmopathy. For training and testing, the 110 or so patients in the discovery cohort were randomly divided in a 7:3 ratio. In more than 5 Graves' hyperthyroidism patients, the study also compared T-cell repertoires from thyroid tissue with T-cell repertoires from blood. After blood sampling, hyperthyroidism patients were treated with methimazole at a starting dose of 30 mg daily, and ophthalmopathy patients were treated with high-dose intravenous methylprednisolone. A second multiplex PCR round built the libraries, followed by size selection and purification. Sequencing of the libraries was done on an Illumina HiSeq2000 using paired-end 100 bp reads. SOAPnuke was used to process the raw data, with reads discarded if the reads contained adapters or uncalled bases, had a mean Phred below 15, or lacked an exact constant-primer or identifier match. High-quality paired reads were merged using COPE v1.2.5, and each unique nucleotide sequence was defined as a clonotype. MiTCR v1.1 was used to align the clonotypes against IMGT TRBV, TRBD and TRBJ reference segments. The analysis was restricted to V-J combinations with a frequency above 0.0001, which together covered around 99% of the repertoires. The TCS score was defined as F50 (clonal expansion) divided by E x V (chaos), with BLOSUM62-based TCRdist calculated between CDR3 peptides within each V-J. Welch's t-statistics and random forest reduced around 550 V-J features to around 14, which were used in a naive Bayes classifier (R e1071). No statistical method was used to set the sample size in advance, and investigators knew the group allocation. The paper reports TCR Vbeta CDR3 sequencing of some 140 peripheral blood samples: approximately 41 ophthalmopathy, about 75 hyperthyroidism and around 17 progressor patients.

The chain is assembled from TRBV2 and TRBJ2-2; no confident D gene assignment can be made. The starting material was peripheral blood mononuclear cells (PBMCs), obtained at new diagnosis, from a patient treated with antithyroid drugs. The sequence was obtained from a woman aged 18-29 years with Graves disease. Donor details come from another sample of the same person, matched by shared clones. The CDR3 reads as follows: CASSEEWGELFF. Read as DNA, the sequence is TGTGCCAGCAGTGAAGAATGGGGGGAGCTGTTTTTT. The CDR3, completed at both ends by the reference TRBV2 and TRBJ2-2 genes, gives the full variable domain EPEVTQTPSHQVTQMGQEVILRCVPISNHLYFYWYRQILGQKVEFLVSFYNNEISEKSEIFDDQFSVERPDGSNFTLKIRSTKLEDSAMYFCASSEEWGELFFGEGSRLTVL.